Detailed here is one T cell receptor beta chain. Which antigen it targets is not known. Nothing much larger sits one base from this clone, and base qualities are not available. TCR beta CDR3 regions were sequenced from DNA using the immunoSEQ Assay. Under the source paper's analysis protocol: T cell density was computed as TCR beta template counts normalized to usable DNA estimated by amplifying housekeeping genes. Using the preseqR package, richness was estimated by extrapolating to 120,000 templates for tissue samples and 400,000 templates for PBMC samples. Clonality was calculated as one minus Pielou's evenness. Tissue-enriched TCRs were identified by differential abundance testing using productive amino-acid clonotypes, minimum total count 5 and alpha 0.1. Repertoire overlap between compartments was quantified with the Jaccard Index and Morisita Overlap Index. GLIPH grouped TCR beta CDR3s together with public tetramer-defined viral CDR3s, and a viral motif had to include at least three viral sequences and show V-gene enrichment. Imported from immuneACCESS, the table was reduced by TCRdb to in-frame sequences with V and J called. These copies leave out some clones; in studies compared against another copy, an unresolved V gene accounts for under half, and the cause of the remainder is not known. That table supplies the V and J calls and clone size; D and trimming were determined from the DNA. This sample holds around 50,000 clones; roughly 88% were observed only once. The ten largest account for over 15% of the sample.

At diagnosis, peripheral blood, uninvolved tumor-adjacent lung and tumor were collected and stored as a combination of fresh-frozen and FFPE material. For TCR repertoire profiling, blood samples were analyzed as peripheral blood mononuclear cells. The V end loses 5 bases and the J end loses 0 bases, and a stretch of 5 bases separates them. For CDR1 and CDR2, the germline V gene (reference sequence) lists LNHDA and SQIVND. Taken from cysteine to phenylalanine, the CDR3 has 13 residues. CDR3 DNA is the only sequence kept; it has 39 bases, read in frame from the first base. The data belong to a study of T cells in localized non-small cell lung cancer (dated by TCRdb to 2018 to 2020). For the wider study: The study examined T cell repertoires in 200 to 300 patients with early-stage NSCLC and compared tumors with uninvolved tumor-adjacent lungs. The cohort was made up of around 250 treatment-naive NSCLC patients whose localized lung tumors had been resected. Of the NSCLC patients, about 130 were male and 107 were female, and the mean age was approximately 66 years. What the work shows at the level of the full study, not this receptor alone: Because multi-region tumor sequencing was not performed, intratumor heterogeneity could not be ruled out. Since the design was exploratory, TCR variables were selected using unadjusted p-values with no false-discovery rate correction. Of the top 100 tumor clones, a median of approximately 60 were detected in paired uninvolved adjacent lung; under 35 were also among that lung's top 100. Longer overall survival was associated with higher blood T cell density, whereas shorter survival was associated with higher adjacent-lung clonality. The highest T cell clonality was observed in uninvolved tumor-adjacent lung, where clonality exceeded that of tumor, suggesting that antigenic responses were more focused in uninvolved tumor-adjacent lung.

The sequence joins TRBV19 to TRBJ1-3, with no reliable assignment of the D segment. This TCR was recovered from a male donor aged 60 or over with stage III squamous cell lung carcinoma. Sequencing used peripheral blood, obtained before any cancer treatment. The sequence in DNA is TGTGCCAGTAGTTCTTACTCTGGAAACACCATATATTTT. Its product reads: CASSSYSGNTIYF.